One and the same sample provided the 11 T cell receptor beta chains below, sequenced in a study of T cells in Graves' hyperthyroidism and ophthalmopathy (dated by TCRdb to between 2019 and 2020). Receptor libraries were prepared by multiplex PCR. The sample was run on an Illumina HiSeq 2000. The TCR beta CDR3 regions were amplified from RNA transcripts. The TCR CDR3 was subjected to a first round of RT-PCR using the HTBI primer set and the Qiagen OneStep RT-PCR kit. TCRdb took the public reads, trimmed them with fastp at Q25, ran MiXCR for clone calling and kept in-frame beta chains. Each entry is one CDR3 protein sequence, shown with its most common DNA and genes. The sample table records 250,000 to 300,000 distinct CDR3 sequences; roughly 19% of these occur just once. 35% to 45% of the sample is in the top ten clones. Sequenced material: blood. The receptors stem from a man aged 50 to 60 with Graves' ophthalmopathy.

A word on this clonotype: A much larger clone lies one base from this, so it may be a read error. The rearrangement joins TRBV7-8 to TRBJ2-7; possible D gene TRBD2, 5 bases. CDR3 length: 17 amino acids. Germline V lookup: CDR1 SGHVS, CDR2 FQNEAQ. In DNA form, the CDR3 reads TGTGCCAGCAGCTTAGGCCGCCCGGGTAGCGTAGACTACGAGCGGTACTTC. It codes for CASSLGRPGSVDYERYF.

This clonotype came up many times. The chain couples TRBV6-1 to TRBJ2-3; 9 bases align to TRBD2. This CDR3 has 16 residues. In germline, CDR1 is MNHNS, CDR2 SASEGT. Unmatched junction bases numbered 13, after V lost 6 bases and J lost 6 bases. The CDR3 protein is CASRPVSGRIPDTQYF. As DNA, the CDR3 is TGTGCCAGCAGACCCGTTAGCGGGAGAATCCCGGATACGCAGTATTTT.

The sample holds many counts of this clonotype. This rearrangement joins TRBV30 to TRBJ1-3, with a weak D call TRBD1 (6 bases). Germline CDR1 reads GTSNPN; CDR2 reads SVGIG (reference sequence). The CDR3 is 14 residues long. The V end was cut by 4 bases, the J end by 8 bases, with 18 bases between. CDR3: CAWKIGRGIDTIYF. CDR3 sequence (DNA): TGTGCCTGGAAGATCGGCAGGGGCATAGACACCATATATTTT.

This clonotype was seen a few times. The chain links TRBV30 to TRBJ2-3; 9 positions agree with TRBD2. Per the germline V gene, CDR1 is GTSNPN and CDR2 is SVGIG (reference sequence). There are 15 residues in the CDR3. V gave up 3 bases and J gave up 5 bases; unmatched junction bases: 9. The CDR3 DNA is TGTGCCTGGAGCAGGGCGGGAGGGCCAAGAGATACGCAGTATTTT. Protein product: CAWSRAGGPRDTQYF.

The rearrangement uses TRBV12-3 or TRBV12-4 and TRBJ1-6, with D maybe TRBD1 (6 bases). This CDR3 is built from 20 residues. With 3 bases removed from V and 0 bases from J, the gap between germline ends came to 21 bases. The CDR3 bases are TGTGCCAGCAGTTTTGGGGGGGGGGGGGGGCTGAGCTCCTATAATTCACCCCTCCACTTT. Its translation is CASSFGGGGGLSSYNSPLHF.

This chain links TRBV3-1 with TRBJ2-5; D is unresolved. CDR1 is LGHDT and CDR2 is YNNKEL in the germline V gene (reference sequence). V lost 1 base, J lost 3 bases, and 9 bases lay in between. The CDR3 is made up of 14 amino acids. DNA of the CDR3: TGTGCCAGCAGCCAAGGCCGGGTGGAAGAGACCCAGTACTTC. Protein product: CASSQGRVEETQYF.

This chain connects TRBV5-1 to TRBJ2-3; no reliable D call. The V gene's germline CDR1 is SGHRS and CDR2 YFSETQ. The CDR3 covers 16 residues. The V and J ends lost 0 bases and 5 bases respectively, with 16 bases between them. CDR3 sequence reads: CASSLGGVSAQDTQYF. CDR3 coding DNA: TGCGCCAGCAGCTTGGGTGGCGTGAGCGCCCAAGATACGCAGTATTTT.

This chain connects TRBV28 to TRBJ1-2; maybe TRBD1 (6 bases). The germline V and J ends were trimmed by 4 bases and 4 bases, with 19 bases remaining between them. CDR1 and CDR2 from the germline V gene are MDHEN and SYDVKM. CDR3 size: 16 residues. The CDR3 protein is CASSSRRGAGGYGYTF. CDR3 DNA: TGTGCCAGCAGTTCTCGGCGGGGGGCGGGTGGCTATGGCTACACCTTC.

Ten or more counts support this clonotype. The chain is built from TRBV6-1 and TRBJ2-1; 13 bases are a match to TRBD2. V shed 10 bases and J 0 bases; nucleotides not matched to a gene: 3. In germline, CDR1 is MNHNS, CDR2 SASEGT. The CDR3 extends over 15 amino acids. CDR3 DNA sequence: TGTGCCACTAGGACTAGCGGGAGCTCCTACAATGAGCAGTTCTTC. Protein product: CATRTSGSSYNEQFF.

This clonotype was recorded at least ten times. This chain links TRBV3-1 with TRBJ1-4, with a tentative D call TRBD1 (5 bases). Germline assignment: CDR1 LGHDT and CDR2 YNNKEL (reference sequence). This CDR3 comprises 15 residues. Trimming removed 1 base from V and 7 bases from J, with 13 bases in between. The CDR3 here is CASSQAGTGLEKLFF. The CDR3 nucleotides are TGTGCCAGCAGCCAAGCCGGGACGGGGCTTGAAAAACTGTTTTTT.

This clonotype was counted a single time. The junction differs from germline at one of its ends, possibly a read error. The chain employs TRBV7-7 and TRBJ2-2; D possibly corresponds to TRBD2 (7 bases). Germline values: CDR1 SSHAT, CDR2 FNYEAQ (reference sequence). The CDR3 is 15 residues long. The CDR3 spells CASSPFLGGAGELFF. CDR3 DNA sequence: TGTGCTAGCAGCCCCTTCTTAGGGGGGGCGGGGGAGCTGTTTTTT.